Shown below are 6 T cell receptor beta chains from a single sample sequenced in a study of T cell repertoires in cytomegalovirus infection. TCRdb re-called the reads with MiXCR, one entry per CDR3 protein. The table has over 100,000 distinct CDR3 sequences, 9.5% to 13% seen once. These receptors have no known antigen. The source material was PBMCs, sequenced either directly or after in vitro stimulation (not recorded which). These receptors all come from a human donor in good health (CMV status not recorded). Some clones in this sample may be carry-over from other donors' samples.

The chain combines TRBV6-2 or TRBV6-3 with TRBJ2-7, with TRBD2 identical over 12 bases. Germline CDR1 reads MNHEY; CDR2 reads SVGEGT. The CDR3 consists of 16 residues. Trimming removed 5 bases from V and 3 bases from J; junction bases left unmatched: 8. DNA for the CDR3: TGTGCCAGCAGTACAGGACTAGCGGGGAGATACTACGAGCAGTACTTC. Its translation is CASSTGLAGRYYEQYF.

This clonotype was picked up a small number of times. CDR3 loop: CASSYGSLNQPQHF. CDR3 DNA: TGTGCCAGCAGTTACGGCAGCCTCAATCAGCCCCAGCATTTT. The chain couples TRBV6-2 or TRBV6-3 to TRBJ1-5; D gene uncertain. Germline CDR1 and CDR2: MNHEY and SVGEGT. The CDR3 covers 14 residues. V lost 2 bases to trimming and J lost 3 bases, with 8 bases between them.

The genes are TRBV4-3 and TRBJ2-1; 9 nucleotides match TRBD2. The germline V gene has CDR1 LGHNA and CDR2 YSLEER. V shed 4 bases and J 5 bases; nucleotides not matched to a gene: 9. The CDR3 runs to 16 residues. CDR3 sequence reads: CASSLYRASGDNEQFF. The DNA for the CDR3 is TGCGCCAGCAGCCTCTACCGGGCTAGCGGGGACAATGAGCAGTTCTTC.

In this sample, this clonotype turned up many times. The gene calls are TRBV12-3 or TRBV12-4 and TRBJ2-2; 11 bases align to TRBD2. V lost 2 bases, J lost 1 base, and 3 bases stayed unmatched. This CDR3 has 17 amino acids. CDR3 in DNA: TGTGCCAGCAGTTTAACCGGGACTAGCGGGAACACCGGGGAGCTGTTTTTT. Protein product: CASSLTGTSGNTGELFF.

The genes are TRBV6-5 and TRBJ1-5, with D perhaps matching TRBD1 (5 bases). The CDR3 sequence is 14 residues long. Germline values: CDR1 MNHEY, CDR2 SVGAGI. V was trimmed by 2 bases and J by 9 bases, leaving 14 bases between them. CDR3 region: CASSYGVGTGPQHF. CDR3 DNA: TGTGCCAGCAGTTACGGAGTGGGTACAGGGCCCCAGCATTTT.

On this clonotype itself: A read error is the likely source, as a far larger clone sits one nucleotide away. CDR3 nucleotides: TGTGCCAGCAGCCCTAATGAGACCCAGTACTTC. This encodes CASSPNETQYF. The V call is TRBV7-4, the J call TRBJ2-5; D is unresolved. This CDR3 region has 11 residues. The V end lost 5 bases, the J end lost 5 bases, and 6 bases lay between the germline ends. Looked up from germline, CDR1 is SGHVT and CDR2 is SQSDAQ.